This T cell receptor beta chain came from a study of prognosis after radiotherapy for stage I lung cancer. Study information: Non-small cell lung cancer patients were all deemed medically inoperable. With a biologically effective dose of at least 100 Gy, radiotherapy took the form of SBRT split into 3 to 5 fractions.

The CDR3 runs to 14 residues. The V gene's germline CDR1 is MGHDK and CDR2 SYGVNS. The V gene end was trimmed by 4 bases and the J gene end by 3 bases; junction bases not matched to a gene: 3. Genomic DNA was subjected to two-round multiplex PCR for amplification of TCR beta CDR3. TRBV and TRBJ genes each had their own specific primers in first-round PCR. TCRdb recomputed calls from the multiplex PCR reads with MiXCR, one row per CDR3 protein. The table shows fewer than 25,000 distinct CDR3 sequences, with roughly 44% occurring only once. The sample consisted of PBMCs, taken before or after stereotactic body radiation therapy (not recorded which). The V call is TRBV25-1, the J call TRBJ2-7, with 10 bases lining up with TRBD2. This receptor was obtained from a donor aged 50 or older with non-small cell lung cancer. CDR3 DNA sequence: TGTGCCAGCAGTGCTAGCGGGAGTGTCTACGAGCAGTACTTC. It yields the protein CASSASGSVYEQYF.